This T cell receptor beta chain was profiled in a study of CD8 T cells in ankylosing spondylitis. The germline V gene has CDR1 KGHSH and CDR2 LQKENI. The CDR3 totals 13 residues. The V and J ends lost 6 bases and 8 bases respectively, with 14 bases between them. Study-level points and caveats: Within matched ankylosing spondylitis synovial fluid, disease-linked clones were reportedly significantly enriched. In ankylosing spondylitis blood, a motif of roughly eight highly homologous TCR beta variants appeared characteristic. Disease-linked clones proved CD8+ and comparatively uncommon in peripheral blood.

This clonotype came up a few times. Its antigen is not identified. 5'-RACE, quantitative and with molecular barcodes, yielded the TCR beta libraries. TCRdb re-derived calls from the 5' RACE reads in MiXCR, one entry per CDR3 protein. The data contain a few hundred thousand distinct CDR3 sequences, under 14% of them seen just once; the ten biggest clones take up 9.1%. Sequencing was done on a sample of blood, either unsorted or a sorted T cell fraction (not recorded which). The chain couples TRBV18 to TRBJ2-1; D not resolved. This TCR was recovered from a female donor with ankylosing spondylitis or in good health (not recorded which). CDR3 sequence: CASSPRLEDEQFF. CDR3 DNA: TGTGCCAGCTCCCCTCGCTTAGAAGATGAGCAGTTCTTC.